The sequence of this TCR beta chain was determined in a study of cytomegalovirus exposure and HLA in healthy donors. The CDR3 has 13 amino acids. With 3 bases removed from V and 4 bases from J, the gap between germline ends came to 12 bases. Germline V gives CDR1 GTSNPN, CDR2 SVGIG (reference sequence). In regard to this clone: Its antigen remains unidentified.

Study-wide results and caveats: Reportedly, cytomegalovirus status was diagnosed with high sensitivity and specificity.

Repertoires were generated with immunoSEQ multiplex PCR, while TCRdb's copy carries only in-frame clones and drops some. The profile covers 100,000 or so clones, with roughly 86% appearing a single time and roughly 4% taken by the ten largest. The chain employs TRBV30 and TRBJ1-2, with D tentatively TRBD1 (6 bases). The sequenced sample consisted of PBMCs. This receptor was identified in a woman aged 18-29 years in good health and CMV-seropositive. The CDR3 region is CAWSQGPGYGYTF. The CDR3 nucleotides are TGTGCCTGGAGCCAGGGGCCGGGCTATGGCTACACCTTC. Variable domain in full (rest from reference TRBV30 and TRBJ1-2): SQTIHQWPATLVQPVGSPLSLECTVEGTSNPNLYWYRQAAGRGLQLLFYSVGIGQISSEVPQNLSASRPQDRQFILSSKKLLLSDSGFYLCAWSQGPGYGYTFGSGTRLTVV.